A selection of T cell receptor beta chains follows, all from one sample in a study of CD8 T cells in ankylosing spondylitis. TCRdb analysed the 5' RACE reads with MiXCR anew, one entry per CDR3 protein. The top ten clones hold about 17% of a sample with more than 150,000 distinct CDR3 sequences, around 13% of them seen once. The sequenced sample consisted of blood, either unsorted or a sorted T cell fraction (not recorded which). The receptors shown here come from a male donor with ankylosing spondylitis or in good health (not recorded which). Both conserved end residues are part of each CDR3. Where a row states a size, it is once, few, many or the class of an expanded clone; other rows omit it.

>TRBV4-1|TRBJ1-2|16|many
CASSPKFIRVNYGYTF
>TRBV29-1|TRBJ2-1|15|few
CSVPFLGRGYNEQFF
>TRBV5-1|TRBJ2-3|18|few
CASSLEAISGRVADTQYF
>TRBV13|TRBJ2-7|12|NA
CASSFEGLEQYF
>TRBV25-1|TRBJ1-1|11|few
CASSEYAEAFF
>TRBV6-2/TRBV6-3|TRBJ2-5|17|many
CASSLSTSGGTQETQYF
>TRBV30|TRBJ2-7|13|NA
CAWSAQGFGEQYF
>TRBV4-1|TRBJ2-3|17|few
CASSQDQGGSTLDTQYF
>TRBV20-1|TRBJ2-1|14|NA
CSARDRGRYNEQFF
>TRBV7-2|TRBJ2-7|14|many
CASSLVPGSYEQYF
>TRBV6-1|TRBJ1-2|15|few
CASSELGTGGSGYTF
>TRBV4-2|TRBJ2-5|16|many
CASSQEMEKKGETQYF
>TRBV25-1|TRBJ2-7|14|many
CASSELLGGNEQYF
>TRBV4-2|TRBJ2-1|11|few
CASSQTHEQFF
>TRBV4-1|TRBJ2-7|15|NA
CASSQGPGRDGEQYF
>TRBV5-1|TRBJ2-7|14|NA
CASSRDSNLYEQYF
>TRBV6-2/TRBV6-3|TRBJ1-4|14|NA
CASSGLGEDEKLFF
>TRBV10-3|TRBJ2-7|12|NA
CAIGGWSYEQYF
>TRBV29-1|TRBJ1-1|13|NA
CSFEEAVNTEAFF
>TRBV12-3/TRBV12-4|TRBJ1-4|14|few
CASSLDRGGEKLFF
>TRBV2|TRBJ2-7|12|NA
CASRAGDDEQYF
>TRBV5-1|TRBJ2-1|15|few
CASSLRDPPYNEQFF
>TRBV14|TRBJ1-4|15|many
CASSQVRGSNEKLFF
>TRBV20-1|TRBJ2-7|14|few
CSAREEGSTYEQYF
>TRBV6-5|TRBJ2-5|14|few
CASSYTIYQETQYF
>TRBV10-3|TRBJ1-2|13|many
CAITDPEEGGYTF
>TRBV4-2|TRBJ2-2|18|few
CASSPGLAGQLDTGELFF
>TRBV13|TRBJ2-1|13|NA
CASSFGGPSEQFF
>TRBV15|TRBJ2-7|15|few
CATSGGTSGAYEQYF
>TRBV15|TRBJ2-3|15|NA
CATSVGSGATDTQYF
>TRBV6-1|TRBJ1-1|16|NA
CASSLRVGVGNTEAFF
>TRBV7-8|TRBJ2-7|18|many
CASSRGLAGVIADYEQYF
>TRBV12-3/TRBV12-4|TRBJ2-2|15|NA
CASSALAGDTGELFF